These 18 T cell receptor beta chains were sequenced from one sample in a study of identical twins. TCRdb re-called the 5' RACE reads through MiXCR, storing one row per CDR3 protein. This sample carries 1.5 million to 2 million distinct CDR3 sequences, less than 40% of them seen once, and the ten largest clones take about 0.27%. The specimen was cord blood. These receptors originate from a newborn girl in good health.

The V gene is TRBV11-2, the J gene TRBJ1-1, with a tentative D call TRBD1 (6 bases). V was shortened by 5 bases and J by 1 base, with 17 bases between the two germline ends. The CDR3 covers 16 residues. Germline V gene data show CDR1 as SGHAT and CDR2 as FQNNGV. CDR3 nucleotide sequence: TGTGCCAGCAGCCCAAGGCTAGGCAGGGGGAACACTGAAGCTTTCTTT. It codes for CASSPRLGRGNTEAFF.

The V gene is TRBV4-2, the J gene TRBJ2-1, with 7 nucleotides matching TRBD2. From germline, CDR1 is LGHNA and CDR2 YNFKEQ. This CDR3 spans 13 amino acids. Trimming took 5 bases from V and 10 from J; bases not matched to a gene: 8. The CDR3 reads CASSTRLAEEQFF. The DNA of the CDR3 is TGTGCCAGCAGCACCCGACTAGCAGAGGAGCAGTTCTTC.

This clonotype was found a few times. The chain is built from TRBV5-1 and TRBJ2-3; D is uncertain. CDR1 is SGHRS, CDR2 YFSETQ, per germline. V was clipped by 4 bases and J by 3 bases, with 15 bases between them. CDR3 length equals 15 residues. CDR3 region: CASSVRPATTDTQYF. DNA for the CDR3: TGCGCCAGCAGCGTGAGGCCAGCTACTACAGATACGCAGTATTTT.

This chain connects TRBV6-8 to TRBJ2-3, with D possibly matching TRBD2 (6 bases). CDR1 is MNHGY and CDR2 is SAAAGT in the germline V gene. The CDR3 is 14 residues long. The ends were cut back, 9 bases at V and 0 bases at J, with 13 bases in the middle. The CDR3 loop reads CARAPSGSTDTQYF. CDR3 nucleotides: TGTGCCAGAGCACCGAGCGGGAGCACAGATACGCAGTATTTT.

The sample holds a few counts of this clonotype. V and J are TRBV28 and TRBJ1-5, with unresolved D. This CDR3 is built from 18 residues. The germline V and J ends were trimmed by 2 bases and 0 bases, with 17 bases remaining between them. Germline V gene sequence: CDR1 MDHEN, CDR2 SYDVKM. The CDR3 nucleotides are TGTGCCAGCAGTTTAATGGTTTCGATTAGCCTTAGCAATCAGCCCCAGCATTTT. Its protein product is CASSLMVSISLSNQPQHF.

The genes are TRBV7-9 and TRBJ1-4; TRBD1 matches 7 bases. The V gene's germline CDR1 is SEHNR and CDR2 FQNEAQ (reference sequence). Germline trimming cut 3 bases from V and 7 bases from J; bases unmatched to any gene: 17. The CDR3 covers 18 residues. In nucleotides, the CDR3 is TGTGCCAGCAGCTTCCGAGGGACTATAACAGGGGTCCGTGAAAAACTGTTTTTT. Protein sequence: CASSFRGTITGVREKLFF.

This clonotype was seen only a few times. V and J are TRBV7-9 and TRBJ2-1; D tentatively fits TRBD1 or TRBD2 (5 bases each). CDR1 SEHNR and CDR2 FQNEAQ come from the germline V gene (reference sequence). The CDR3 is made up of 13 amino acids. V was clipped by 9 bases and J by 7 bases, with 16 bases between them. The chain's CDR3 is CASLQGSGNEQFF. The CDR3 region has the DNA TGTGCCAGTCTCCAGGGATCGGGGAATGAGCAGTTCTTC.

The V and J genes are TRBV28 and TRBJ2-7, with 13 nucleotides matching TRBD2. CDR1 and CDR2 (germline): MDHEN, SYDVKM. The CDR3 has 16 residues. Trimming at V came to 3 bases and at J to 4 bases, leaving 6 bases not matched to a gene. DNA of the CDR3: TGTGCCAGCAGTTTCCCCGGGACTAGCGGGGTTTACGAGCAGTACTTC. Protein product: CASSFPGTSGVYEQYF.

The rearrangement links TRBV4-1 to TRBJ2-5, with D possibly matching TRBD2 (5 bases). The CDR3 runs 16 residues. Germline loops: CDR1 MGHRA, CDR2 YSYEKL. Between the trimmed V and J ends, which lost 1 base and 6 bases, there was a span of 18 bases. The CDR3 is CASSQGRVDLSKTQYF. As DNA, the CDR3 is TGCGCCAGCAGCCAAGGGCGCGTGGACTTATCGAAGACCCAGTACTTC.

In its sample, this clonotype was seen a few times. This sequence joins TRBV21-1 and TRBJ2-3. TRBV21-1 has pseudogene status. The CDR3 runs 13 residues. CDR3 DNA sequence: TGTGCCAGTCTATTTAGAAAGGCAGATACGCAGTATTTT. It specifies CASLFRKADTQYF.

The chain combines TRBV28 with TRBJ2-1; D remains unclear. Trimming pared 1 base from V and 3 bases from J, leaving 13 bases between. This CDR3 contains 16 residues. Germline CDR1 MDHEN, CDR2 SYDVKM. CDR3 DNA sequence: TGTGCCAGCAGTTTATTGGACCGGCCCGTCTACAATGAGCAGTTCTTC. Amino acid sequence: CASSLLDRPVYNEQFF.

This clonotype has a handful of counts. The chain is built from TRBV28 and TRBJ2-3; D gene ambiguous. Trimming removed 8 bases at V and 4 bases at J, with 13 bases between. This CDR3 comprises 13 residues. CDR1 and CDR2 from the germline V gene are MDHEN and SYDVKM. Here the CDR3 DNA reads TGTGCCAGCGGGATGGTCATCGCAGATACGCAGTATTTT. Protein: CASGMVIADTQYF.

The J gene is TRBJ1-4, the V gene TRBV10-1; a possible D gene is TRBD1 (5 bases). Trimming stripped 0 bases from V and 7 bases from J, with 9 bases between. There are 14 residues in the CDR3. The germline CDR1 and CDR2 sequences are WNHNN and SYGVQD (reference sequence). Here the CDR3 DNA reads TGCGCCAGCAGTGAGTCGCCCCAGGGTGAAAAACTGTTTTTT. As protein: CASSESPQGEKLFF.

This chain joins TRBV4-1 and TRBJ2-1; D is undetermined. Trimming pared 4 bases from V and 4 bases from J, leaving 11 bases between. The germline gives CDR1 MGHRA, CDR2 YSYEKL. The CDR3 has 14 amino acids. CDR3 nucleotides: TGCGCCAGCAGCCCGCAGGATTTTTACAATGAGCAGTTCTTC. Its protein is CASSPQDFYNEQFF.

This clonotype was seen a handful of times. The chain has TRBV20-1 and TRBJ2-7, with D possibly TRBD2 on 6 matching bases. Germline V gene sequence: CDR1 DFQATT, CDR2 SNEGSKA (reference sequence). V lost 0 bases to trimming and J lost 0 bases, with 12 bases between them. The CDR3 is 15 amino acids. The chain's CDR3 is CSARDQLASSYEQYF. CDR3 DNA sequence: TGCAGTGCTAGAGATCAACTAGCCAGCTCCTACGAGCAGTACTTC.

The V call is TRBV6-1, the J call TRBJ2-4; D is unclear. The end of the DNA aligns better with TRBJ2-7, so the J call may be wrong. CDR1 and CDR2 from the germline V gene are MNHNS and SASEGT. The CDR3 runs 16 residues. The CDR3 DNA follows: TGTGCCAGCAGCGATTTCCTAGATTCCCCTATCGACGAGCAGTACTTC. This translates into CASSDFLDSPIDEQYF.

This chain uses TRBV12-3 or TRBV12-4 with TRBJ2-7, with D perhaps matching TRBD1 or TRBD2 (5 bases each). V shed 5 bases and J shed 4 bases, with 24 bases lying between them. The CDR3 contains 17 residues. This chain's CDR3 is CASSQAVGWQGIYEQYF. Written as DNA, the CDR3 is TGTGCCAGCAGTCAAGCGGTAGGATGGCAGGGAATTTACGAGCAGTACTTC.

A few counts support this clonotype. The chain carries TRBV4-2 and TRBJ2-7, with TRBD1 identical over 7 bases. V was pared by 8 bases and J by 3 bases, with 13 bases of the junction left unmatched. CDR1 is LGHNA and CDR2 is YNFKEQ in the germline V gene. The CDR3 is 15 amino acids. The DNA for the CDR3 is TGTGCCAGCTCCCCCTTGACAGGGAATAGCTACGAGCAGTACTTC. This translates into CASSPLTGNSYEQYF.